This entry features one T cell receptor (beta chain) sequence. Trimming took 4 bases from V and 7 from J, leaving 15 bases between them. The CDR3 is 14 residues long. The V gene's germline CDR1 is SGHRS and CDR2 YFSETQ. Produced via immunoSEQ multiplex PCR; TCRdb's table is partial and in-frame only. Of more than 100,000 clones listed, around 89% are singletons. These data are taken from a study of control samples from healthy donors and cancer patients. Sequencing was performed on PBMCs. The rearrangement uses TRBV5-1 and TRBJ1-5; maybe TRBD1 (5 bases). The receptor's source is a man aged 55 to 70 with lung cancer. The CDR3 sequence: CASSPGGTGQPQHF. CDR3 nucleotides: TGCGCCAGCAGCCCCGGGGGGACTGGCCAGCCCCAGCATTTT.